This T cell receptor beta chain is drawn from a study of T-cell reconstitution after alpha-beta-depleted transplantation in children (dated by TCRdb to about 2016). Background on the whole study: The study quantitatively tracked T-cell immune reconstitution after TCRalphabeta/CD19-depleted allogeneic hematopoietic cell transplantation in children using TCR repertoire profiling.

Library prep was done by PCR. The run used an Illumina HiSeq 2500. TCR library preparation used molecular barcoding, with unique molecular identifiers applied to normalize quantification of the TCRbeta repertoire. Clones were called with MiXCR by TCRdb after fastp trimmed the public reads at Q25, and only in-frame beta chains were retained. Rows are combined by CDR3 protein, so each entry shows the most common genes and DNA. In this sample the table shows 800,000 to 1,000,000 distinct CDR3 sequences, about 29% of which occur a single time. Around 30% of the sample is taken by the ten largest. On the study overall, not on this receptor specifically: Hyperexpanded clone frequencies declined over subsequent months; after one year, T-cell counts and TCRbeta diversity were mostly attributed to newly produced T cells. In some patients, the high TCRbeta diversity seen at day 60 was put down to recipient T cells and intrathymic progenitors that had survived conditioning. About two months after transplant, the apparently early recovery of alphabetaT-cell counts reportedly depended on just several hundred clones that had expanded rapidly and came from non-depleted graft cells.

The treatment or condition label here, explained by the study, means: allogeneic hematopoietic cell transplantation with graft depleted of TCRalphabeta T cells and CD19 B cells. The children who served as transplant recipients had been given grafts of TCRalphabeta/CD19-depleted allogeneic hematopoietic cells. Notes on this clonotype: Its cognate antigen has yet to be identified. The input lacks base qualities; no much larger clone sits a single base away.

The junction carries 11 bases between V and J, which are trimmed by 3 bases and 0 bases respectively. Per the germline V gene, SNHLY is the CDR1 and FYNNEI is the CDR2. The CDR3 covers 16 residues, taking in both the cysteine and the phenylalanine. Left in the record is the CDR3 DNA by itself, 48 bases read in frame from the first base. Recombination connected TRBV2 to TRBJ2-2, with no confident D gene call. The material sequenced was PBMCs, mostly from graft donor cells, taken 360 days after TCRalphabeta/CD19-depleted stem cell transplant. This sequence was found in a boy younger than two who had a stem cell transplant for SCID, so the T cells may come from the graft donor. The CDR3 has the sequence CASSDWSSSNTGELFF. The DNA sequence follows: TGTGCCAGCAGTGATTGGTCCTCTTCGAACACCGGGGAGCTGTTTTTT.